The rows below give T cell receptor beta chains drawn from one sample of a study of OX40 agonist ivuxolimab in advanced cancers. Method: immunoSEQ multiplex PCR; TCRdb's copy keeps in-frame clones and lacks some. The sample lists tens of thousands of clones, roughly 90% seen once, with around 0.93% in the top ten. Here the sequenced sample was CD4+ or CD8+ T cells sorted from blood, taken in a trial of the OX40 agonist ivuxolimab. These receptors originate from an adult with an advanced solid tumor such as melanoma, head and neck, liver or kidney cancer. The CDR3 runs from the conserved cysteine through the conserved F or W. A D gene is named only where the DNA matches it firmly. For some rows the clone size is stated as once, few or many, or as a class when expanded; others skip it.

D,J,V,size,CDR3,DNA
TRBD2,TRBJ2-3,TRBV19,NA,CASGRGGRTDTQYF,TGTGCCAGTGGTAGAGGCGGGAGGACAGATACGCAGTATTTT
NA,TRBJ2-2,TRBV7-2,NA,CASSLVLARTGELFF,TGTGCCAGCAGCTTAGTGTTAGCGCGCACCGGGGAGCTGTTTTTT
TRBD1,TRBJ2-3,TRBV6-1,NA,CASLRWGQGKDTQYF,TGTGCCAGCCTCCGATGGGGACAGGGAAAAGATACGCAGTATTTT
TRBD1,TRBJ1-3,TRBV4-1,NA,CASSEGDRMQNTIYF,TGCGCCAGCAGCGAAGGGGACAGGATGCAAAACACCATATATTTT
NA,TRBJ2-2,TRBV6-5,NA,CASSYLGAGDTGELFF,TGTGCCAGCAGTTACCTGGGGGCAGGGGACACCGGGGAGCTGTTTTTT
TRBD1,TRBJ1-1,TRBV19,once,CASSFRHTGDTEAFF,TGTGCCAGTAGTTTCCGCCATACAGGGGACACTGAAGCTTTCTTT
NA,TRBJ2-7,TRBV18,NA,CASSPVQTSYEQYF,TGTGCCAGCTCACCAGTACAGACGAGCTACGAGCAGTACTTC
TRBD1,TRBJ2-1,TRBV18,once,CASSPPGTGNEQFF,TGTGCCAGCTCACCACCGGGGACAGGGAATGAGCAGTTCTTC
TRBD1,TRBJ1-1,TRBV6-6,few,CASSYNPGQEAFF,TGTGCCAGCAGTTACAATCCGGGACAGGAAGCTTTCTTT
NA,TRBJ1-1,TRBV16,once,CASSQSRSGGNTEAFF,TGTGCCAGCAGCCAATCACGTTCCGGGGGGAACACTGAAGCTTTCTTT
NA,TRBJ2-1,TRBV5-4,NA,CASSLSGGNEQFF,TGTGCCAGCAGCTTGTCAGGAGGGAATGAGCAGTTCTTC
NA,TRBJ2-2,TRBV7-6,NA,CASSLGQALNTGELFF,TGTGCCAGCAGCTTAGGGCAGGCCTTGAACACCGGGGAGCTGTTTTTT
TRBD1,TRBJ2-1,TRBV10-3,NA,CAISRQGPAYNEQFF,TGTGCCATCAGCCGACAGGGCCCTGCCTACAATGAGCAGTTCTTC
NA,TRBJ2-3,TRBV7-2,NA,CASSLAGDLADTQYF,TGTGCCAGCAGCTTAGCGGGGGACCTCGCAGATACGCAGTATTTT
TRBD2,TRBJ2-1,TRBV5-1,NA,CASRLAGTSGNEQFF,TGCGCCAGCAGGTTGGCCGGGACTAGCGGCAATGAGCAGTTCTTC
TRBD2,TRBJ2-2,TRBV19,NA,CASGWLAGVTGELFF,TGTGCTTCGGGGTGGCTAGCGGGAGTTACCGGGGAGCTGTTTTTT
NA,TRBJ2-1,TRBV28,NA,CASSLGKQEQFF,TGTGCCAGCAGTTTAGGGAAGCAAGAGCAGTTCTTC
TRBD1,TRBJ1-1,TRBV6-5,NA,CASTVTGATEAFF,TGTGCCAGCACTGTGACAGGGGCCACTGAAGCTTTCTTT
TRBD2,TRBJ2-1,TRBV10-3,few,CAISRLAGDYNEQFF,TGTGCCATCAGCAGACTAGCGGGGGACTACAATGAGCAGTTCTTC
NA,TRBJ1-1,TRBV19,few,CASSLRGAEAFF,TGTGCCAGTAGCCTCAGGGGCGCTGAAGCTTTCTTT
NA,TRBJ2-5,TRBV18,NA,CASSPPQETQYF,TGTGCCAGCTCACCCCCGCAAGAGACCCAGTACTTC
TRBD1,TRBJ2-5,TRBV28,NA,CASSPAGDSVGKTQYF,TGTGCCAGCAGTCCAGCAGGGGACAGTGTAGGGAAGACCCAGTACTTC
TRBD2,TRBJ2-3,TRBV5-1,NA,CASSLSAGGRSTDTQYF,TGCGCCAGCAGCTTGAGTGCGGGAGGTCGTAGCACAGATACGCAGTATTTT
NA,TRBJ2-1,TRBV10-3,NA,CAISARSYNEQFF,TGTGCCATCAGTGCCCGGTCCTACAATGAGCAGTTCTTC
NA,TRBJ2-5,TRBV14,once,CASSRLLGWETQYF,TGTGCCAGCAGCCGTCTACTAGGCTGGGAGACCCAGTACTTC
NA,TRBJ2-1,TRBV4-2,once,CASSQEPDRSSYNEQFF,TGTGCCAGCAGCCAAGAACCCGACAGAAGCTCCTACAATGAGCAGTTCTTC
NA,TRBJ2-1,TRBV9,NA,CASSVRSLSYNEQFF,TGTGCCAGCAGCGTAAGGTCTTTATCCTACAATGAGCAGTTCTTC
TRBD2,TRBJ2-7,TRBV5-3,NA,CARSLGKRGLFYEQYF,TGTGCCAGAAGCTTGGGAAAGCGGGGCCTGTTCTACGAGCAGTACTTC
NA,TRBJ1-2,TRBV5-1,NA,CASSLGDNSAYGYTF,TGCGCCAGCAGCTTGGGGGACAACTCCGCCTATGGCTACACCTTC
NA,TRBJ2-3,TRBV7-6,NA,CASSFLGPGALDTQYF,TGTGCCAGCAGCTTTCTAGGGCCGGGAGCGTTGGATACGCAGTATTTT
NA,TRBJ2-3,TRBV30,NA,CAWRVPGGGDTQYF,TGTGCCTGGAGGGTCCCCGGGGGCGGGGATACGCAGTATTTT